Following are 31 T cell receptor beta chains from one sample sequenced in a study of T cell responses to AZD1222 COVID-19 vaccine. Sequencing was performed with immunoSEQ multiplex PCR; in TCRdb, only in-frame clones are kept and a portion is missing. The data contain about 110,000 clones, around 80% of them singletons. The sample in question was peripheral blood, obtained on day 0 of AZD1222 vaccination. The receptors derive from an adult in good health.

This CDR3 reads CASSLSADTQYF. In DNA form, the CDR3 reads TGTGCCAGCAGTTTATCGGCAGATACGCAGTATTTT. This rearrangement joins TRBV27 to TRBJ2-3; no clear D gene. The V gene's germline CDR1 is MNHEY and CDR2 SMNVEV (reference sequence). V shed 0 bases and J shed 4 bases, with 2 bases lying between them. The CDR3 is 12 amino acids.

The rearrangement links TRBV27 to TRBJ2-7, with D uncertain. V was shortened by 0 bases and J by 7 bases, with 7 bases between the two germline ends. Germline V lookup: CDR1 MNHEY, CDR2 SMNVEV (reference sequence). The CDR3 contains 12 residues. The CDR3 nucleotides read TGTGCCAGCAGTTTATCGCAGTGGGAGCAGTACTTC. Translated, it gives CASSLSQWEQYF.

Details on this clone: An end of the junction differs from the germline gene, which may be a read error. This chain uses TRBV6-1 with TRBJ1-1, with a tentative D call TRBD1 (6 bases). Per germline, CDR1 MNHNS and CDR2 SASEGT. This CDR3 comprises 13 residues. The CDR3 loop reads CASGDRPRAEAFF. In nucleotides, the CDR3 is TGTGCCAGCGGTGACAGGCCTCGAGCCGAAGCTTTCTTT.

V gene TRBV24-1 combines with J gene TRBJ2-1; D might be TRBD1 (8 bases). The CDR3 has 15 residues. In germline, CDR1 is KGHDR, CDR2 SFDVKD. V was cut by 3 bases and J by 5 bases, with 13 bases left in between. In DNA, the CDR3 is TGTGCCACCAGTGATACAGGGGGGGCGGACAATGAGCAGTTCTTC. It codes for CATSDTGGADNEQFF.

The chain combines TRBV19 with TRBJ2-1, with 12 bases aligning to TRBD2. CDR1 and CDR2 (germline): LNHDA, SQIVND (reference sequence). V lost 6 bases, J lost 4 bases, and 4 bases stayed unmatched. The CDR3 is 15 residues long. DNA for the CDR3: TGTGCCAGTAGCCTAGCGGGGGGGATGTACAATGAGCAGTTCTTC. Translation: CASSLAGGMYNEQFF.

The rearrangement joins TRBV6-1 to TRBJ2-3; D is possibly TRBD1 (5 bases). The ends were cut back, 2 bases at V and 0 bases at J, with 9 bases in the middle. The germline gives CDR1 MNHNS, CDR2 SASEGT. The CDR3 runs to 15 residues. This CDR3 is CASSEQGPSTDTQYF. As DNA, the CDR3 is TGTGCCAGCAGTGAACAGGGTCCTAGCACAGATACGCAGTATTTT.

For the CDR3, the DNA is TGTGCCACCAGCATCCCCGGGACAGGGAATGAAAAACTGTTTTTT. It encodes CATSIPGTGNEKLFF. The V and J genes are TRBV15 and TRBJ1-4; 9 bases line up with TRBD1. The CDR3 has 15 amino acids. Germline V lookup: CDR1 LNHNV, CDR2 YYDKDF (reference sequence). V trimming: 4 bases; J trimming: 5 bases; junction bases outside the gene matches: 5.

This rearrangement joins TRBV4-3 to TRBJ1-5; weak D call: TRBD1 (5 bases). The V and J ends lost 0 bases and 8 bases respectively, with 14 bases between them. Germline CDR1 is LGHNA and CDR2 is YSLEER. CDR3 length: 15 residues. As DNA, the CDR3 is TGCGCCAGCAGCCAAGATAGGGGCGGCGCGAAGCCCCAGCATTTT. This sequence encodes CASSQDRGGAKPQHF.

This chain joins TRBV27 and TRBJ2-3, with TRBD2 matching over 9 bases. The germline gives CDR1 MNHEY, CDR2 SMNVEV (reference sequence). The CDR3 consists of 15 residues. Trimming at V came to 4 bases and at J to 5 bases, leaving 7 bases not matched to a gene. The CDR3 bases are TGTGCCAGCAGTTGGCGGGGGGGCCTTGGAGATACGCAGTATTTT. Its translation is CASSWRGGLGDTQYF.

The chain carries TRBV28 and TRBJ2-5; no definite D call. Trimming stripped 5 bases from V and 3 bases from J, with 19 bases between. Germline V gene data show CDR1 as MDHEN and CDR2 as SYDVKM. The CDR3 totals 16 residues. The CDR3 region is CASSGSGSIWKETQYF. The CDR3 region has the DNA TGTGCCAGCAGTGGGTCCGGGTCCATTTGGAAAGAGACCCAGTACTTC.

The V and J genes are TRBV28 and TRBJ1-6, with no clear D. Germline CDR1 and CDR2: MDHEN and SYDVKM. The ends were cut back, 4 bases at V and 7 bases at J, with 20 bases in the middle. The CDR3 covers 17 residues. CDR3 DNA sequence: TGTGCCAGCAGTTCGTTTGTAAGGGCCCGGGTGAATTCACCCCTCCACTTT. Protein: CASSSFVRARVNSPLHF.

V and J are TRBV19 and TRBJ1-5; the match to TRBD1 covers 7 bases. Germline V gives CDR1 LNHDA, CDR2 SQIVND (reference sequence). Unmatched junction bases numbered 6, after V lost 5 bases and J lost 2 bases. CDR3 length equals 15 residues. CDR3 bases: TGTGCCAGTAGTGACAGGGATTGGGGCAATCAGCCCCAGCATTTT. Translation gives CASSDRDWGNQPQHF. The complete variable domain, with remaining parts taken from reference TRBV19 and TRBJ1-5, reads DGGITQSPKYLFRKEGQNVTLSCEQNLNHDAMYWYRQDPGQGLRLIYYSQIVNDFQKGDIAEGYSVSREKKESFPLTVTSAQKNPTAFYLCASSDRDWGNQPQHFGDGTRLSIL.

Details on this clone: Distinct nucleotide sequences in the sample also encode this CDR3. The CDR3 loop is CASSYRTGSNYGYTF. The CDR3 DNA reads TGTGCCAGCAGTTACCGGACAGGGAGTAACTATGGCTACACCTTC. The V and J genes are TRBV6-5 and TRBJ1-2, with 8 bases fitting TRBD1. The V gene's germline CDR1 is MNHEY and CDR2 SVGAGI. This CDR3 comprises 15 residues. V was clipped by 2 bases and J by 1 base; unmatched bases: 3.

V and J are TRBV6-2 or TRBV6-3 and TRBJ2-7, with 8 positions matching TRBD1. V trimming: 6 bases; J trimming: 5 bases; junction bases outside the gene matches: 9. CDR1 is MNHEY and CDR2 is SVGEGT in the germline V gene. The CDR3 contains 14 residues. The CDR3 DNA follows: TGTGCCAGCAGCCTACTACAGGGGGGCCACGAGCAGTACTTC. Its protein product is CASSLLQGGHEQYF.

This chain connects TRBV3-1 (or the pseudogene TRBV3-2) to TRBJ2-5; 12 bases line up with TRBD2. The length of the CDR3 is 17 residues. V shed 1 base and J 6 bases; nucleotides not matched to a gene: 9. Germline CDR1 is LGHDT and CDR2 is YNNKEL (reference sequence). The CDR3 reads CASSQGLAGGPGKTQYF. Written as DNA, the CDR3 is TGTGCCAGCAGCCAAGGTCTAGCGGGAGGGCCGGGAAAGACCCAGTACTTC.

This chain links TRBV28 with TRBJ1-2, with 9 bases matching TRBD1. In germline, CDR1 is MDHEN, CDR2 SYDVKM. The CDR3 is 14 residues long. The V gene end was trimmed by 7 bases and the J gene end by 5 bases; junction bases not matched to a gene: 8. The CDR3 nucleotides are TGTGCCAGCAAACCGGGACAGGGACGATATGGCTACACCTTC. Residues: CASKPGQGRYGYTF.

V usage is TRBV23-1 and J usage is TRBJ2-1; 15 positions match TRBD2. TRBV23-1 is recorded as an ORF, its role being uncertain. Trimming at V came to 11 bases and at J to 9 bases, leaving 8 bases not matched to a gene. The CDR3 consists of 14 residues. CDR3 residues: CARRTSGGVFEQFF. CDR3 coding DNA: TGCGCCCGCCGGACTAGCGGGGGGGTTTTTGAGCAGTTCTTC.

CDR3 amino acids: CASSGSQGSYGYTF. In DNA form, the CDR3 reads TGCGCCAGCAGTGGCTCCCAGGGGAGCTATGGCTACACCTTC. J is TRBJ1-2 and V is TRBV10-1; TRBD1 might be the D (6 bases). Trimming stripped 4 bases from V and 4 bases from J, with 13 bases between. This CDR3 has 14 residues. CDR1 is WNHNN, CDR2 SYGVQD, per germline (reference sequence).

This clone was seen more than once but under ten times. The chain links TRBV27 to TRBJ2-2; D is undetermined. Trimming took off 3 bases at V and 3 bases at J, with 11 bases between the two ends. Per the germline V gene, CDR1 is MNHEY and CDR2 is SMNVEV (reference sequence). CDR3 length: 15 amino acids. The CDR3 nucleotides read TGTGCCAGCAGTTTGGGCAGGAGCTACACCGGGGAGCTGTTTTTT. Its protein is CASSLGRSYTGELFF.

The chain joins TRBV5-3 to TRBJ2-7; 12 nucleotides align to TRBD2. TRBV5-3 is marked as an open reading frame, function uncertain. V lost 4 bases and J lost 4; bases outside the gene matches: 6. The CDR3 spans 15 residues. The chain's CDR3 is CARSPGLAGPYEQYF. CDR3 nucleotide sequence: TGTGCCAGAAGCCCGGGACTAGCGGGCCCATACGAGCAGTACTTC.

The count of this clone is one. The chain is built from TRBV7-2 and TRBJ2-2, with a weak D call TRBD2 (5 bases). Trimming cost V 2 bases and J 1 base, with 11 bases left between them. The CDR3 sequence is 16 residues long. Germline CDR1 SGHTA, CDR2 FQGNSA. This CDR3 reads CASSLHPAGNTGELFF. The CDR3 bases are TGTGCCAGCAGCTTACACCCGGCGGGGAACACCGGGGAGCTGTTTTTT.

The chain combines TRBV7-2 with TRBJ2-7; TRBD1 aligns across 7 bases. V was pared by 5 bases and J by 7 bases, with 11 bases of the junction left unmatched. Germline CDR1 reads SGHTA; CDR2 reads FQGNSA. This CDR3 spans 14 amino acids. CDR3 in amino acids: CASSPQGTAGEQYF. The CDR3 nucleotides read TGTGCCAGCAGCCCACAGGGGACAGCCGGAGAGCAGTACTTC.

This rearrangement joins TRBV4-1 to TRBJ1-6; D gene ambiguous. Germline V lookup: CDR1 MGHRA, CDR2 YSYEKL. The CDR3 spans 16 residues. The V end was cut by 1 base, the J end by 10 bases, with 17 bases between. The CDR3, as DNA: TGCGCCAGCAGCCAAGCGATGGCAGCACCGGCCTCACCCCTCCACTTT. Translation: CASSQAMAAPASPLHF.

The count of this clone is one. V is TRBV5-1 and J is TRBJ1-4; tentatively, D is TRBD1 (5 bases). CDR1 SGHRS and CDR2 YFSETQ come from the germline V gene. CDR3 length: 14 amino acids. Trimming stripped 4 bases from V and 6 bases from J, with 13 bases between. In DNA, the CDR3 is TGCGCCAGCAGCATGAAGACAGATCATGAAAAACTGTTTTTT. Translation: CASSMKTDHEKLFF. Using reference TRBV5-1 and TRBJ1-4 for the parts outside the CDR3, the full variable domain is KAGVTQTPRYLIKTRGQQVTLSCSPISGHRSVSWYQQTPGQGLQFLFEYFSETQRNKGNFPGRFSGRQFSNSRSEMNVSTLELGDSALYLCASSMKTDHEKLFFGSGTQLSVL.

The chain couples TRBV6-2 or TRBV6-3 to TRBJ1-5; D perhaps matches TRBD1 (5 bases). CDR3 size: 16 residues. Germline values: CDR1 MNHEY, CDR2 SVGEGT. Trimming left V 2 bases short and J 7 bases short, with 18 bases between. The CDR3 DNA is TGTGCCAGCAGTTACATACGGGACTCCCTTGGGCAGCCCCAGCATTTT. Translated, it gives CASSYIRDSLGQPQHF.

This sequence joins TRBV28 and TRBJ2-7, with D maybe TRBD1 (6 bases). CDR1 and CDR2 from the germline V gene are MDHEN and SYDVKM. V gave up 6 bases and J gave up 4 bases, with 16 bases separating them. The CDR3 is 14 residues long. The CDR3 sequence is CASSRPQGLYEQYF. The CDR3 coding sequence is TGTGCCAGCAGCCGCCCACAGGGCCTATACGAGCAGTACTTC. The full variable domain, its missing parts supplied by reference TRBV28 and TRBJ2-7, is DVKVTQSSRYLVKRTGEKVFLECVQDMDHENMFWYRQDPGLGLRLIYFSYDVKMKEKGDIPEGYSVSREKKERFSLILESASTNQTSMYLCASSRPQGLYEQYFGPGTRLTVT.

V gene TRBV27 combines with J gene TRBJ2-2; D gene uncertain. This CDR3 region has 15 residues. Germline-derived CDR1 and CDR2 are MNHEY and SMNVEV (reference sequence). V was trimmed by 5 bases and J by 6 bases, leaving 16 bases between them. As DNA, the CDR3 is TGTGCCAGCAGTCCACCTCCTCTTGGCTCCGGGGAGCTGTTTTTT. Its translation: CASSPPPLGSGELFF.

This chain connects TRBV27 to TRBJ2-7; 10 nucleotides line up with TRBD2. In germline, CDR1 is MNHEY, CDR2 SMNVEV (reference sequence). With 5 bases clipped from V and 3 bases from J, the junction kept 10 bases outside the gene matches. The CDR3 spans 16 residues. The CDR3 here is CASSKRTSGTFYEQYF. The CDR3 DNA is TGTGCCAGCAGTAAACGGACTAGCGGCACATTCTACGAGCAGTACTTC.

The chain links TRBV3-1 (or the pseudogene TRBV3-2) to TRBJ1-1; 7 nucleotides line up with TRBD1. CDR3 length equals 15 residues. The V and J ends lost 2 bases and 1 base, in that order; junction bases with no gene match: 4. Per germline, CDR1 LGHDT and CDR2 YNNKEL (reference sequence). DNA of the CDR3: TGTGCCAGCAGCCAACGGGGGACAGCGAACACTGAAGCTTTCTTT. Protein product: CASSQRGTANTEAFF.

V gene TRBV6-5 combines with J gene TRBJ1-4; D possibly corresponds to TRBD1 (5 bases). The germline CDR1 and CDR2 sequences are MNHEY and SVGAGI. The CDR3 is made up of 15 amino acids. The DNA for the CDR3 is TGTGGGGGGGGAGGGCCCCTCCACACTAATGAAAAACTGTTTTTT. Its translation: CGGGGPLHTNEKLFF.

The genes are TRBV18 and TRBJ1-1; D ambiguous. The CDR3 totals 15 residues. The germline CDR1 and CDR2 sequences are KGHSH and LQKENI. Trimming took off 2 bases at V and 1 base at J, with 11 bases between the two ends. The DNA of the CDR3 is TGTGCCAGCTCACCAAACAGAAATAAGAACACTGAAGCTTTCTTT. This translates into CASSPNRNKNTEAFF.